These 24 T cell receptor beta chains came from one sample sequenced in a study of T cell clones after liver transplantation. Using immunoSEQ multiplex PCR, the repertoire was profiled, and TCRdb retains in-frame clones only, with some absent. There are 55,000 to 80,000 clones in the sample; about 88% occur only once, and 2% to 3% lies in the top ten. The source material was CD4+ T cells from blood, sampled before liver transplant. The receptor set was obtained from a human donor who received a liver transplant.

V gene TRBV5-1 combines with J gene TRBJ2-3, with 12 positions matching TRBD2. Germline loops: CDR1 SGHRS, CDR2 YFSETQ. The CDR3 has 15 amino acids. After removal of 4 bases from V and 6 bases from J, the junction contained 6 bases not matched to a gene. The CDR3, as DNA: TGCGCCAGCAGCCTGAGGACTAGCGGGGACGATACGCAGTATTTT. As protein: CASSLRTSGDDTQYF.

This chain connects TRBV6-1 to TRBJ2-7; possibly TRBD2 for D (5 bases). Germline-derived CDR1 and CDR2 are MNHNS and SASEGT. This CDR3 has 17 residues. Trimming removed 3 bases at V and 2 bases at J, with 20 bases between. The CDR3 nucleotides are TGTGCCAGCAGTGACCCACTATGGGGAGTTAAAACCTACGAGCAGTACTTC. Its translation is CASSDPLWGVKTYEQYF.

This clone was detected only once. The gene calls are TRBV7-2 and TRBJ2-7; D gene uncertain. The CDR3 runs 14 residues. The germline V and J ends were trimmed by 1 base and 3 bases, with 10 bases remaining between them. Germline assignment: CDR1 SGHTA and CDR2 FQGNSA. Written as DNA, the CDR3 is TGTGCCAGCAGCTTAGTTACAGAGTACTACGAGCAGTACTTC. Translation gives CASSLVTEYYEQYF.

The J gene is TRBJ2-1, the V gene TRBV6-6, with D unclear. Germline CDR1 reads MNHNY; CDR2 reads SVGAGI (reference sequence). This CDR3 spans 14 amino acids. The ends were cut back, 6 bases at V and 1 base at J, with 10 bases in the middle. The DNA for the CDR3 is TGTGCCAGCAGCCAAGACTTGTCCTACAATGAGCAGTTCTTC. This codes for CASSQDLSYNEQFF.

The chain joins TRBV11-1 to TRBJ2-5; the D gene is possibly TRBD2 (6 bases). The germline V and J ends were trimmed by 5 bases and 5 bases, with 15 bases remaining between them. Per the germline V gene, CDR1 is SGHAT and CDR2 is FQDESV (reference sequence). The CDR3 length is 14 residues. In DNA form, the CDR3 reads TGTGCCAGCAGCCCCGGGGGTCCAGGGGAGACCCAGTACTTC. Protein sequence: CASSPGGPGETQYF. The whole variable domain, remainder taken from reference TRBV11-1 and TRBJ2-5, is EAEVAQSPRYKITEKSQAVAFWCDPISGHATLYWYRQILGQGPELLVQFQDESVVDDSQLPKDRFSAERLKGVDSTLKIQPAELGDSAMYLCASSPGGPGETQYFGPGTRLLVL.

CDR3 residues: CSVGQREETQYF. For the CDR3, the DNA is TGCAGCGTTGGGCAGCGAGAAGAGACCCAGTACTTC. The J gene is TRBJ2-5, the V gene TRBV29-1; D uncertain. This CDR3 has 12 amino acids. Trimming cost V 4 bases and J 3 bases, with 9 bases left between them. The germline gives CDR1 SQVTM, CDR2 ANQGSEA.

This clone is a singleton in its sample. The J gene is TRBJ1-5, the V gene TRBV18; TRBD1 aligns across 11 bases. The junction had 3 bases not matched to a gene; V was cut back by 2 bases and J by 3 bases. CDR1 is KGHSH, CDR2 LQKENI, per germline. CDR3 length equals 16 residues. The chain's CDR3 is CASSPSDRGLNQPQHF. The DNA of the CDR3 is TGTGCCAGCTCACCATCGGACAGGGGGCTCAATCAGCCCCAGCATTTT.

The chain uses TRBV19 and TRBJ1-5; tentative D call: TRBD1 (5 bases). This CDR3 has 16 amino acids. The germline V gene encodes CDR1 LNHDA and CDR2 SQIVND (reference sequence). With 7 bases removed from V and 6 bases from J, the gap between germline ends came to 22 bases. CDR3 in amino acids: CASNSGPVRVSQPQHF. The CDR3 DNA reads TGTGCCAGTAATTCGGGGCCGGTCCGAGTAAGTCAGCCCCAGCATTTT.

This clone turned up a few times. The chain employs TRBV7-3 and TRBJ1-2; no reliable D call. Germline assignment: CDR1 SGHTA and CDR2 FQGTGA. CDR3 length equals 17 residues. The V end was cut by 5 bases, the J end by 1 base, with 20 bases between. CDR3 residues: CASSPRPRDIFNYGYTF. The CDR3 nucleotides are TGTGCCAGCAGCCCCCGCCCGAGAGATATCTTTAACTATGGCTACACCTTC. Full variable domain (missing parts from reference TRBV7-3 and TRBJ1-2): GAGVSQTPSNKVTEKGKYVELRCDPISGHTALYWYRQSLGQGPEFLIYFQGTGAADDSGLPNDRFFAVRPEGSVSTLKIQRTERGDSAVYLCASSPRPRDIFNYGYTFGSGTRLTVV.

CDR3 DNA: TGTGCCAGCACCCCTCACGGGCAGACCGGCTACACCTTC. Translated: CASTPHGQTGYTF. The chain has TRBV6-6 and TRBJ1-2; no firm D call. The ends were cut back, 7 bases at V and 8 bases at J, with 17 bases in the middle. CDR3 size: 13 residues. CDR1 MNHNY and CDR2 SVGAGI come from the germline V gene (reference sequence).

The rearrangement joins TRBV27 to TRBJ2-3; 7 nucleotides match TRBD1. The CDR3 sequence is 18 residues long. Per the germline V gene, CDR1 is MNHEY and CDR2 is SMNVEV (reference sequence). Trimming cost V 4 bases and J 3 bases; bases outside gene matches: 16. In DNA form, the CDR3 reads TGTGCCAGCAGTTCCCCCCGGGACAGTTCTATCACAACAGATACGCAGTATTTT. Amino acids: CASSSPRDSSITTDTQYF.

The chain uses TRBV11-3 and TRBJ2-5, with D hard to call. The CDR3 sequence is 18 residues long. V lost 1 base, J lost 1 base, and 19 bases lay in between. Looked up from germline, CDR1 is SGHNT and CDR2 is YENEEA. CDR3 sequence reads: CASSLAVGPRISQETQYF. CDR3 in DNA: TGTGCCAGCAGCTTAGCCGTAGGGCCACGAATATCCCAAGAGACCCAGTACTTC.

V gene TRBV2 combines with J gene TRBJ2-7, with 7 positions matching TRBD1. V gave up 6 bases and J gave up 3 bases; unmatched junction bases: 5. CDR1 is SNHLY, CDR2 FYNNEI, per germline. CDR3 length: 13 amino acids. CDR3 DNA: TGTGCCAGCAGGAGGGGGCCCAACTACGAGCAGTACTTC. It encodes CASRRGPNYEQYF.

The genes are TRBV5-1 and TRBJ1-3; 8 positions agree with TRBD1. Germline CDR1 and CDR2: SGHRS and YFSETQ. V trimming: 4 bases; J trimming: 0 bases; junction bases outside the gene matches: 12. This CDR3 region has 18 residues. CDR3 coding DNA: TGCGCCAGCAGCGGGAGACAGGACAGGGACGGCTCTGGAAACACCATATATTTT. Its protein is CASSGRQDRDGSGNTIYF.

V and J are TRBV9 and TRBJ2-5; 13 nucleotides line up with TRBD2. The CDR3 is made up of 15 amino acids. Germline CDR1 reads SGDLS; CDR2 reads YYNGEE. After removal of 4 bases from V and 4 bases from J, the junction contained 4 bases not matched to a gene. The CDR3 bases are TGTGCCAGCAGCCCGGGGACTAGCGGGATAGAGACCCAGTACTTC. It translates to CASSPGTSGIETQYF.

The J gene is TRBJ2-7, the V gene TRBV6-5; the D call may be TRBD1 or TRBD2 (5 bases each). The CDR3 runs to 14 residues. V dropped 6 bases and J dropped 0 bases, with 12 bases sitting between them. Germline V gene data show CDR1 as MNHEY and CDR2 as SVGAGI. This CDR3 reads CASSRDLSSYEQYF. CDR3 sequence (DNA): TGTGCCAGCAGCAGGGACCTGAGCTCCTACGAGCAGTACTTC.

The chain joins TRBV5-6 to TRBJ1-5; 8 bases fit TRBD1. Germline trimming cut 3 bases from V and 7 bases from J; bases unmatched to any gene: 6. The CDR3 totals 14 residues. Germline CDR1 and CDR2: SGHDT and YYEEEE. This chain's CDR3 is CASSSQGAKQPQHF. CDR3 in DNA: TGTGCCAGCAGCTCCCAGGGGGCCAAGCAGCCCCAGCATTTT.

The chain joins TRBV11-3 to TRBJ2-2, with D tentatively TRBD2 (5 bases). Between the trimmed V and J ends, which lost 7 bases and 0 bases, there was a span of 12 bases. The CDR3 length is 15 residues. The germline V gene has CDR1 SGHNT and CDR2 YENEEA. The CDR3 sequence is CASTQAGTNTGELFF. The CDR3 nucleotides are TGTGCCAGCACCCAAGCCGGGACGAACACCGGGGAGCTGTTTTTT.

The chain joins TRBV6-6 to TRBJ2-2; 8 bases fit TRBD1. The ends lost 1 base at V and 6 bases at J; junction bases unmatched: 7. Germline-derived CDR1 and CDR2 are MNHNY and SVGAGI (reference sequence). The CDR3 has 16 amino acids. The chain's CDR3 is CASSYLQGAQAGELFF. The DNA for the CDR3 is TGTGCCAGCAGTTACTTGCAGGGGGCTCAGGCCGGGGAGCTGTTTTTT.

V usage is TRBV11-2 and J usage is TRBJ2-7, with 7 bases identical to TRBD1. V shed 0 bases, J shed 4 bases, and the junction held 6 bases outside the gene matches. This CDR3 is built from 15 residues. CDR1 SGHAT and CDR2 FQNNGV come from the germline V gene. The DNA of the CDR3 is TGTGCCAGCAGCTTAGAGTCGACAGGGCGTTACGAGCAGTACTTC. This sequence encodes CASSLESTGRYEQYF.

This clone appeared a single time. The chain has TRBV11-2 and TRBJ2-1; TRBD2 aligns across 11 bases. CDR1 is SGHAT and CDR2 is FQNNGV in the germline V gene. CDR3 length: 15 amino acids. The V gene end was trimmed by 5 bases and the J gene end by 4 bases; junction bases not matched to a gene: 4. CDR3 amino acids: CASSTGLAEYNEQFF. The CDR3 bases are TGTGCCAGCAGCACGGGACTAGCGGAGTACAATGAGCAGTTCTTC.

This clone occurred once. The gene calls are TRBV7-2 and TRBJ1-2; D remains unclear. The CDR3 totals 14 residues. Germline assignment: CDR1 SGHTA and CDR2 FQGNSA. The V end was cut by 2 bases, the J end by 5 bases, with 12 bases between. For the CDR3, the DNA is TGTGCCAGCAGCTTATCGGTCGGAAATTATGGCTACACCTTC. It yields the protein CASSLSVGNYGYTF.

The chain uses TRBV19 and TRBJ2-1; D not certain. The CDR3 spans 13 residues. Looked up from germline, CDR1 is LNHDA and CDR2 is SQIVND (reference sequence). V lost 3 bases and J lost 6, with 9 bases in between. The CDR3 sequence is CASSMGSRNEQFF. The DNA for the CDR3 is TGTGCCAGTAGTATGGGCAGCCGCAATGAGCAGTTCTTC.

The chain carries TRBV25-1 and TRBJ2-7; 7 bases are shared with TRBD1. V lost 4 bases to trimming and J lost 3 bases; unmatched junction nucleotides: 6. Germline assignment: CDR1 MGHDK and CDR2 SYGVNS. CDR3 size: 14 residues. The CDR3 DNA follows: TGTGCCAGCAGTGCTACCCGGGACAGCTACGAGCAGTACTTC. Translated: CASSATRDSYEQYF.